The 22 T cell receptor beta chains below all came from one sample that was sequenced in a study of tumor-infiltrating lymphocytes in localized non-small cell lung cancer. Sequencing was performed with immunoSEQ multiplex PCR; in TCRdb, only in-frame clones are kept and a portion is missing. Of some 9,200 clones in the sample, around 81% were seen once. Sequenced sample: uninvolved lung tissue not adjacent to the tumor. These receptor sequences come from a human donor with non-small cell lung cancer.

The chain has TRBV7-8 and TRBJ2-3; D may correspond to TRBD1 or TRBD2 (7 bases each). Germline V lookup: CDR1 SGHVS, CDR2 FQNEAQ. Trimming pared 4 bases from V and 3 bases from J, leaving 20 bases between. The CDR3 length is 17 residues. CDR3 sequence (DNA): TGTGCCAGCAGCTCAGGGGGAGGGGAAGGGGGAACAGATACGCAGTATTTT. This sequence encodes CASSSGGGEGGTDTQYF.

The chain employs TRBV7-6 and TRBJ2-2; D unclear. The CDR3 loop spans 12 amino acids. Trimming pared 1 base from V and 3 bases from J, leaving 0 bases between. Germline V lookup: CDR1 SGHVS, CDR2 FNYEAQ. In nucleotides, the CDR3 is TGTGCCAGCAGCTTAGACACCGGGGAGCTGTTTTTT. Protein sequence: CASSLDTGELFF.

This chain links TRBV6-1 with TRBJ1-6; D uncertain. With 6 bases removed from V and 5 bases from J, the gap between germline ends came to 8 bases. Germline CDR1 MNHNS, CDR2 SASEGT. CDR3 length: 13 residues. The CDR3 DNA sequence: TGTGCCAGCAGGGGATATCATAATTCACCCCTCCACTTT. Translation gives CASRGYHNSPLHF.

In regard to this clone: A much more abundant neighbour one base away suggests this may be a read error. The sample holds other DNA sequences that translate to the same CDR3. The rearrangement uses TRBV6-5 and TRBJ2-5; D remains unclear. The CDR3 spans 13 residues. Germline V gene lookup returns CDR1 MNHEY and CDR2 SVGAGI. V was cut by 0 bases and J by 5 bases, with 7 bases left in between. The chain's CDR3 is CASSYSGWETQYF. For the CDR3, the DNA is TGTGCCAGCAGTTACTCGGGATGGGAGACCCAGTACTTC.

The V and J genes are TRBV29-1 and TRBJ1-1, with TRBD1 matching over 12 bases. Unmatched junction bases numbered 8, after V lost 1 base and J lost 8 bases. CDR1 is SQVTM and CDR2 is ANQGSEA in the germline V gene. This CDR3 spans 15 amino acids. The CDR3 region is CSVEAPGQGAREAFF. For the CDR3, the DNA is TGCAGCGTTGAAGCCCCGGGACAGGGGGCTCGAGAAGCTTTCTTT. Full variable domain (rest looked up from reference TRBV29-1 and TRBJ1-1): SAVISQKPSRDICQRGTSLTIQCQVDSQVTMMFWYRQQPGQSLTLIATANQGSEATYESGFVIDKFPISRPNLTFSTLTVSNMSPEDSSIYLCSVEAPGQGAREAFFGQGTRLTVV.

V gene TRBV27 combines with J gene TRBJ1-4; D is possibly TRBD1 (5 bases). Per germline, CDR1 MNHEY and CDR2 SMNVEV (reference sequence). Deletions cut 3 bases from V and 0 bases from J, with 8 bases between. This CDR3 has 15 amino acids. Written as DNA, the CDR3 is TGTGCCAGCAGTTTTGCGGGGGCAACTAATGAAAAACTGTTTTTT. Translated, it gives CASSFAGATNEKLFF.

The CDR3 here is CASSVDLGTGELFF. CDR3 coding DNA: TGTGCCAGCAGCGTAGATTTAGGGACCGGGGAGCTGTTTTTT. The chain uses TRBV9 and TRBJ2-2; no reliable D call. Trimming stripped 0 bases from V and 5 bases from J, with 8 bases between. Per the germline V gene, CDR1 is SGDLS and CDR2 is YYNGEE. The CDR3 is made up of 14 amino acids.

This clone showed up just a few times. This chain connects TRBV5-1 to TRBJ2-5; 7 nucleotides agree with TRBD1. With 2 bases clipped from V and 0 bases from J, the junction kept 1 base outside the gene matches. Germline CDR1 reads SGHRS; CDR2 reads YFSETQ. The length of the CDR3 is 14 residues. This CDR3 reads CASSFQGDQETQYF. The CDR3, as DNA: TGCGCCAGCAGCTTTCAGGGGGACCAAGAGACCCAGTACTTC.

The V and J genes are TRBV6-6 and TRBJ1-1, with no clear D. V gave up 4 bases and J gave up 0 bases, with 9 bases separating them. Germline CDR1 is MNHNY and CDR2 is SVGAGI (reference sequence). This CDR3 spans 14 amino acids. The CDR3 bases are TGTGCCAGCAGTTTCAGACGGGTGAACACTGAAGCTTTCTTT. Its translation: CASSFRRVNTEAFF.

This rearrangement joins TRBV4-3 to TRBJ2-3; 9 nucleotides align to TRBD2. The germline V gene has CDR1 LGHNA and CDR2 YSLEER. The CDR3 loop spans 17 amino acids. The V gene end was trimmed by 0 bases and the J gene end by 0 bases; junction bases not matched to a gene: 4. CDR3 coding DNA: TGCGCCAGCAGCCAAGATAGGACTAGCGCTAGCACAGATACGCAGTATTTT. Amino acids: CASSQDRTSASTDTQYF.

This clone appeared a few times. V gene TRBV28 combines with J gene TRBJ2-2, with D possibly TRBD2 on 6 matching bases. This CDR3 has 15 amino acids. The germline CDR1 and CDR2 sequences are MDHEN and SYDVKM. Trimming pared 1 base from V and 9 bases from J, leaving 15 bases between. As DNA, the CDR3 is TGTGCCAGCAGTTTATCCCGGACGGGGGTAAGGGAGCTGTTTTTT. Its protein product is CASSLSRTGVRELFF.

This clone was observed a single time. The chain carries TRBV6-1 and TRBJ2-3; perhaps TRBD1 as D (6 bases). Trimming took off 6 bases at V and 0 bases at J, with 10 bases between the two ends. In germline, CDR1 is MNHNS, CDR2 SASEGT. The CDR3 spans 14 residues. The DNA of the CDR3 is TGTGCCAGCAGAGGACAGCCCAGCACAGATACGCAGTATTTT. Protein product: CASRGQPSTDTQYF.

V gene TRBV7-2 combines with J gene TRBJ2-6; 9 bases align to TRBD1. CDR3 length: 19 residues. Germline V lookup: CDR1 SGHTA, CDR2 FQGNSA. V shed 6 bases, J shed 0 bases, and the junction held 12 bases outside the gene matches. The CDR3: CASSPSTGQGFSGANVLTF. The DNA for the CDR3 is TGTGCCAGCAGTCCCTCCACGGGACAGGGATTCTCTGGGGCCAACGTCCTGACTTTC.

The chain uses TRBV7-9 and TRBJ1-4, with D possibly TRBD1 on 5 matching bases. Germline V gene sequence: CDR1 SEHNR, CDR2 FQNEAQ (reference sequence). The V and J ends lost 5 bases and 8 bases respectively, with 18 bases between them. The CDR3 has 15 residues. CDR3 protein: CASSEDGGDKEKLFF. The CDR3 region has the DNA TGTGCCAGCAGCGAAGACGGGGGGGATAAGGAAAAACTGTTTTTT.

This clone appeared a single time. The chain combines TRBV30 with TRBJ1-5, with TRBD1 matching over 8 bases. Germline CDR1 and CDR2: GTSNPN and SVGIG (reference sequence). The CDR3 extends over 14 amino acids. The junction had 8 bases not matched to a gene; V was cut back by 7 bases and J by 3 bases. Here the CDR3 DNA reads TGTGCCTCTTCCGGGGACAGGTTCAATCAGCCCCAGCATTTT. It encodes CASSGDRFNQPQHF.

The V gene is TRBV9, the J gene TRBJ1-4; tentative D call: TRBD1 (6 bases). This CDR3 is built from 14 residues. V shed 3 bases and J shed 7 bases, with 13 bases lying between them. Germline V gene lookup returns CDR1 SGDLS and CDR2 YYNGEE. The CDR3 bases are TGTGCCAGCAGCGAGGGGGAGGATAGTGAAAAACTGTTTTTT. This codes for CASSEGEDSEKLFF.

Regarding this clone: The germline gene is not matched at one end of the junction; a read error may be the cause. The chain couples TRBV18 to TRBJ2-3; perhaps TRBD2 as D (6 bases). This CDR3 comprises 13 residues. Germline assignment: CDR1 KGHSH and CDR2 LQKENI. CDR3 protein: CVSSLRAGDTQYF. DNA for the CDR3: TGTGTCAGCTCACTCCGGGCGGGGGATACGCAGTATTTT.

The chain couples TRBV27 to TRBJ2-7, with 8 bases that match TRBD2. Per the germline V gene, CDR1 is MNHEY and CDR2 is SMNVEV (reference sequence). The CDR3 runs to 13 residues. J lost 4 bases, V lost 6 bases, and 5 bases had no gene match. This chain's CDR3 is CASRGTRGYEQYF. In DNA, the CDR3 is TGTGCCAGCAGGGGGACTAGGGGGTACGAGCAGTACTTC.

As DNA, the CDR3 is TGTGCCAGTAGTTTCCGGGACGGTTATGGCTACACCTTC. Its translation is CASSFRDGYGYTF. This chain uses TRBV19 with TRBJ1-2; TRBD1 is a possible D gene (5 bases). V was trimmed by 5 bases and J by 5 bases, leaving 12 bases between them. Germline V CDR1 and CDR2: LNHDA, SQIVND (reference sequence). This CDR3 has 13 residues. Drawing the rest from reference TRBV19 and TRBJ1-2, the complete variable domain is DGGITQSPKYLFRKEGQNVTLSCEQNLNHDAMYWYRQDPGQGLRLIYYSQIVNDFQKGDIAEGYSVSREKKESFPLTVTSAQKNPTAFYLCASSFRDGYGYTFGSGTRLTVV.

The V gene is TRBV7-6, the J gene TRBJ2-7; weak D call: TRBD1 (6 bases). This CDR3 is built from 14 residues. V dropped 5 bases and J dropped 2 bases, with 13 bases sitting between them. Germline values: CDR1 SGHVS, CDR2 FNYEAQ. This CDR3 is CASSPARTAYEQYF. The CDR3 DNA reads as TGTGCCAGCAGCCCTGCCCGGACAGCCTACGAGCAGTACTTC.

V and J are TRBV25-1 and TRBJ2-2; TRBD1 might be the D (5 bases). Germline CDR1 reads MGHDK; CDR2 reads SYGVNS. Trimming stripped 4 bases from V and 3 bases from J, with 9 bases between. The CDR3 is 14 amino acids. DNA of the CDR3: TGTGCCAGCAGTGTAGGGGCAGACACCGGGGAGCTGTTTTTT. Translated: CASSVGADTGELFF.

This sequence joins TRBV15 and TRBJ1-2; the D is unclear. CDR1 LNHNV and CDR2 YYDKDF come from the germline V gene (reference sequence). Trimming stripped 0 bases from V and 8 bases from J, with 13 bases between. The CDR3 sequence is 14 residues long. The CDR3 loop reads CATSRESGSGGYTF. CDR3 in DNA: TGTGCCACCAGCAGAGAGTCCGGATCCGGAGGCTACACCTTC.